Each of the 16 T cell receptor beta chains below was sequenced from the same sample in a study of blood T cell repertoires in COVID-19. Measured with immunoSEQ multiplex PCR; TCRdb has only the in-frame clones, and not every one. The table shows some 73,000 clones, with more than 60% occurring only once. Sequences were obtained from peripheral blood. All receptors derive from a man aged 60 to 69 with acute or convalescent COVID-19.

The chain combines TRBV10-3 with TRBJ1-2, with D perhaps matching TRBD1 (6 bases). V dropped 2 bases and J dropped 7 bases, with 11 bases sitting between them. Germline-derived CDR1 and CDR2 are ENHRY and SYGVKD. This CDR3 is 13 amino acids long. The CDR3 sequence is CAISEGRQVGYTF. The DNA for the CDR3 is TGTGCCATCAGTGAGGGGAGACAGGTTGGCTACACCTTC.

The gene calls are TRBV27 and TRBJ1-4; D possibly corresponds to TRBD1 (6 bases). This CDR3 comprises 12 residues. Germline V gene data show CDR1 as MNHEY and CDR2 as SMNVEV (reference sequence). Trimming removed 2 bases from V and 10 bases from J, with 8 bases in between. In nucleotides, the CDR3 is TGTGCCAGCAGTTTAGGGGGCGGAAAACTGTTTTTT. This translates into CASSLGGGKLFF.

This rearrangement joins TRBV10-3 to TRBJ2-3, with D possibly TRBD1 on 5 matching bases. Germline values: CDR1 ENHRY, CDR2 SYGVKD. This CDR3 spans 14 amino acids. V was clipped by 3 bases and J by 2 bases, with 9 bases between them. CDR3 in amino acids: CAISDREDTDTQYF. In DNA, the CDR3 is TGTGCCATCAGTGACAGGGAAGACACAGATACGCAGTATTTT.

A note on this clone: The sample has other DNA sequences that encode this CDR3 too. The chain carries TRBV4-1 and TRBJ2-1, with TRBD2 matching 10 bases. The junction had 1 base not matched to a gene; V was cut back by 1 base and J by 7 bases. The CDR3 is made up of 14 amino acids. Germline CDR1 is MGHRA and CDR2 is YSYEKL. The CDR3 sequence: CASSQGAGGNEQFF. The CDR3 DNA reads TGCGCCAGCAGCCAAGGAGCGGGAGGGAATGAGCAGTTCTTC.

The V call is TRBV5-4, the J call TRBJ2-2; 7 nucleotides align to TRBD1. CDR3 length: 16 residues. The J segment lost 0 bases and the V segment lost 1 base, leaving 3 bases of the junction unmatched. The germline V gene has CDR1 SGHNT and CDR2 YYREEE (reference sequence). As DNA, the CDR3 is TGTGCCAGCAGCTTGAGTCAGGGGGCGAACACCGGGGAGCTGTTTTTT. It codes for CASSLSQGANTGELFF.

The chain is built from TRBV2 and TRBJ2-2; D ambiguous. The CDR3 has 14 residues. V was trimmed by 2 bases and J by 5 bases, leaving 9 bases between them. CDR1 and CDR2 (germline): SNHLY, FYNNEI. CDR3 DNA: TGTGCCAGCAGTGAACAGGTTCTAACCGGGGAGCTGTTTTTT. Amino acid sequence: CASSEQVLTGELFF.

The CDR3 is CASSLVAQGGELFF. CDR3 nucleotides: TGTGCCAGCAGCTTAGTAGCTCAGGGAGGGGAGCTGTTTTTT. This rearrangement joins TRBV7-2 to TRBJ2-2; tentatively, D is TRBD1 (5 bases). CDR3 length: 14 residues. The V gene's germline CDR1 is SGHTA and CDR2 FQGNSA. V lost 1 base to trimming and J lost 8 bases, with 11 bases between them.

The chain recombines TRBV30 with TRBJ2-1, with 9 bases aligning to TRBD2. After removal of 0 bases from V and 6 bases from J, the junction contained 9 bases not matched to a gene. Germline CDR1 reads GTSNPN; CDR2 reads SVGIG (reference sequence). This CDR3 is built from 16 residues. CDR3: CAWSVRLLAGPNEQFF. Written as DNA, the CDR3 is TGTGCCTGGAGTGTACGGCTTCTAGCGGGGCCCAATGAGCAGTTCTTC.

The rearrangement joins TRBV24-1 to TRBJ2-3; D perhaps matches TRBD2 (6 bases). The germline V gene has CDR1 KGHDR and CDR2 SFDVKD. The CDR3 is 16 residues long. V shed 4 bases and J shed 0 bases, with 13 bases lying between them. CDR3 residues: CATSETAGSSTDTQYF. In DNA, the CDR3 is TGTGCCACCAGTGAAACAGCGGGTTCTAGCACAGATACGCAGTATTTT.

The gene calls are TRBV12-3 or TRBV12-4 and TRBJ1-4, with D maybe TRBD1 (5 bases). Between the trimmed V and J ends, which lost 3 bases and 10 bases, there was a span of 12 bases. The CDR3 is 13 residues long. This CDR3 reads CASSFSDSGKLFF. In DNA form, the CDR3 reads TGTGCCAGCAGTTTTTCTGACAGTGGAAAACTGTTTTTT.

CDR3 sequence: CASSPLGVETEAFF. The CDR3 nucleotides are TGTGCCAGCAGCCCTCTAGGGGTAGAGACTGAAGCTTTCTTT. This chain links TRBV7-2 with TRBJ1-1; possible D gene TRBD1, 5 bases. V lost 5 bases, J lost 5 bases, and 15 bases lay in between. The CDR3 consists of 14 residues. Per germline, CDR1 SGHTA and CDR2 FQGNSA.

The CDR3 DNA reads as TGTGCCAGCAGTGAATCCCCGTCCTACGAGCAGTACGTC. Translated, it gives CASSESPSYEQYV. J is TRBJ2-7 and V is TRBV6-1; D not certain. The germline V gene encodes CDR1 MNHNS and CDR2 SASEGT. V was pared by 2 bases and J by 1 base, with 6 bases between. The length of the CDR3 is 13 residues.

The chain carries TRBV6-4 and TRBJ1-1; D might be TRBD1 (5 bases). Looked up from germline, CDR1 is MRHNA and CDR2 is SNTAGT. Between the trimmed V and J ends, which lost 4 bases and 8 bases, there was a span of 17 bases. The CDR3 has 14 amino acids. CDR3 region: CASSVSPGIGEAFF. The CDR3 DNA reads TGTGCCAGCAGTGTATCCCCAGGGATAGGGGAAGCTTTCTTT.

This chain connects TRBV28 to TRBJ1-5; 7 positions agree with TRBD1. The length of the CDR3 is 14 residues. Germline assignment: CDR1 MDHEN and CDR2 SYDVKM. V gave up 8 bases and J gave up 5 bases; unmatched junction bases: 9. The CDR3 DNA reads TGTGCCAGCGCCCCGGGACAGACCTATCAGCCCCAGCATTTT. Translated, it gives CASAPGQTYQPQHF.

This chain uses TRBV30 with TRBJ2-2; D ambiguous. The CDR3 spans 14 residues. Trimming removed 0 bases from V and 4 bases from J, with 9 bases in between. In germline, CDR1 is GTSNPN, CDR2 SVGIG (reference sequence). The CDR3 sequence is CAWSVHSATGELFF. The CDR3 DNA reads TGTGCCTGGAGTGTACATTCTGCCACCGGGGAGCTGTTTTTT.

The chain couples TRBV24-1 to TRBJ2-1; the D gene is possibly TRBD2 (6 bases). The CDR3 is made up of 17 amino acids. V dropped 3 bases and J dropped 3 bases, with 17 bases sitting between them. CDR1 and CDR2 from the germline V gene are KGHDR and SFDVKD. The CDR3 bases are TGTGCCACCAGTGATCCCGTCGCTAGCGTAGACTACAATGAGCAGTTCTTC. Its translation is CATSDPVASVDYNEQFF.